This T cell receptor beta chain derives from a study of control samples from healthy donors and cancer patients. The CDR3 is 15 residues long. Trimming removed 4 bases at V and 4 bases at J, with 17 bases between. CDR1 SGHRS and CDR2 YFSETQ come from the germline V gene. TCRdb keeps only in-frame clones here, not all; method: immunoSEQ multiplex PCR. The sample lists some 79,000 clones, roughly 90% occurring once. The rearrangement uses TRBV5-1 and TRBJ1-1; D perhaps matches TRBD1 (6 bases). Sequencing was carried out using blood. The TCR was taken from a woman aged 50 to 60 in good health. CDR3 DNA: TGCGCCAGCAGCCCGGACACAGGGTTCCGCACTGAAGCTTTCTTT. Amino acids: CASSPDTGFRTEAFF.